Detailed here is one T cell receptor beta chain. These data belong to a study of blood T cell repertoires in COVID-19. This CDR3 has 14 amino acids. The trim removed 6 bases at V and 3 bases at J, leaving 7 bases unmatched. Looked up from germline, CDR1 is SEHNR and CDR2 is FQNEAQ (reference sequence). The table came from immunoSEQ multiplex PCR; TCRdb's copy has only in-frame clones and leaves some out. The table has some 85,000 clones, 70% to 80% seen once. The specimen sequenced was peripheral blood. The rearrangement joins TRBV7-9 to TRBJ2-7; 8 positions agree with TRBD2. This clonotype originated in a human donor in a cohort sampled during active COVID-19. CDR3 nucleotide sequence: TGTGCCAGCAGTCCGGGGCGGGGGGACTACGAGCAGTACTTC. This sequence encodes CASSPGRGDYEQYF.